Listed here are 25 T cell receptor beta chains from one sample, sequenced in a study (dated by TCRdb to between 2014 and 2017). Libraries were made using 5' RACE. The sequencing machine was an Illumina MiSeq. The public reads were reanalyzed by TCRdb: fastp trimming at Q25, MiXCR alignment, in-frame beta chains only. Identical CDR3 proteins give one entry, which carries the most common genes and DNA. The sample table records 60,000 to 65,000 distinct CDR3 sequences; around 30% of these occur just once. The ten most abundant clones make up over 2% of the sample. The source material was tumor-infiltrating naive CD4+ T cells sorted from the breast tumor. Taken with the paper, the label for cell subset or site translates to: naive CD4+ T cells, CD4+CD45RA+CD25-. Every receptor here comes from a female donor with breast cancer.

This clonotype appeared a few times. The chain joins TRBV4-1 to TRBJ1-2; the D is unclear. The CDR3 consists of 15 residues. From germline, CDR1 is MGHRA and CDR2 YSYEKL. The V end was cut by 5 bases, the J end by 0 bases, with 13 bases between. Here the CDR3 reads CASSSSRRTNYGYTF. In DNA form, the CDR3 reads TGCGCCAGCAGCAGCTCGCGCAGGACTAACTATGGCTACACCTTC.

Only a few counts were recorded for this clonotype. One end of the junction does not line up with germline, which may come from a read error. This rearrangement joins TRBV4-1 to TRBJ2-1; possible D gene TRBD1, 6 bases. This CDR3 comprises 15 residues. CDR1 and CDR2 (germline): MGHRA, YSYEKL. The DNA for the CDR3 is TGTGCCAGCAGCCAAGTAGCACTGGCTAGGGGGGAGCAGTTCTTC. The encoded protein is CASSQVALARGEQFF.

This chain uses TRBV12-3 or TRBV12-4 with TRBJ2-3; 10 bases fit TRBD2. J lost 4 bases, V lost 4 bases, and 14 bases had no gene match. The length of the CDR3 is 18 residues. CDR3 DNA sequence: TGTGCCAGCAGTTCCCTAGCGGGAGTCGGATTTGGTGCAGATACGCAGTATTTT. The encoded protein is CASSSLAGVGFGADTQYF.

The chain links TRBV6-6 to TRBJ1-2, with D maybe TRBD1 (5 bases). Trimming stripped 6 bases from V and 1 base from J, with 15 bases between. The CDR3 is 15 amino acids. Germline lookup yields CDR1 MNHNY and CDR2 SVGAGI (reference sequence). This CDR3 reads CASRSHGTLNYGYTF. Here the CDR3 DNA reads TGTGCCAGCAGATCCCACGGGACCCTTAACTATGGCTACACCTTC.

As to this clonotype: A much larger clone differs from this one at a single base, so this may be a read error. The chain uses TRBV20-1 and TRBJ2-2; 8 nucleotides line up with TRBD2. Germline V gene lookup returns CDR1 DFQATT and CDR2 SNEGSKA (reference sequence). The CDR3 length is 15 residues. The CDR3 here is CSAPRSGGNTGKLFF. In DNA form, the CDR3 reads TGCAGTGCTCCTCGAAGCGGGGGAAACACCGGGAAGCTGTTTTTT.

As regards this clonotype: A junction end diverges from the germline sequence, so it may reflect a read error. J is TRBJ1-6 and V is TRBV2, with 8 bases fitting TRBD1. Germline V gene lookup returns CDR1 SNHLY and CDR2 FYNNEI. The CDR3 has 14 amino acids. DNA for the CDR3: TGTGCCAGCAGCGAAGAAACAGGGGGGCTCGCCCTCCACTTT. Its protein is CASSEETGGLALHF.

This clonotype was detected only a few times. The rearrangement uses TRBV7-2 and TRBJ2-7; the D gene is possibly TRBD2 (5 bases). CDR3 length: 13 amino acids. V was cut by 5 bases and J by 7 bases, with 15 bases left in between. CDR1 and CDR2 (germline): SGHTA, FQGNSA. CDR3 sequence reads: CASSLIRGGEQYF. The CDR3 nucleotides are TGTGCCAGCAGCCTAATTCGGGGTGGGGAGCAGTACTTC.

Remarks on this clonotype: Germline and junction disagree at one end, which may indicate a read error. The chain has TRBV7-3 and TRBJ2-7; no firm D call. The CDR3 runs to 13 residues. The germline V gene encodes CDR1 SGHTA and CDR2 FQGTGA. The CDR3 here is CASSRGPNYEQCF. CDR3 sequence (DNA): TGTGCCAGCAGCCGCGGACCCAACTACGAGCAGTGCTTC.

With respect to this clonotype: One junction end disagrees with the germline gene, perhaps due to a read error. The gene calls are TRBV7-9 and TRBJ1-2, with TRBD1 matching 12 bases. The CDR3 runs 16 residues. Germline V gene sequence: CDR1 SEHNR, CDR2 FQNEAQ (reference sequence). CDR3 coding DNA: TGTGCCAGCAGCTTAGTAACCGGGACAGGGGGCTCGGGCTGCACCTTC. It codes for CASSLVTGTGGSGCTF. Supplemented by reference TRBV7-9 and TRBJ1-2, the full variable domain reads DTGVSQNPRHKITKRGQNVTFRCDPISEHNRLYWYRQTLGQGPEFLTYFQNEAQLEKSRLLSDRFSAERPKGSFSTLEIQRTEQGDSAMYLCASSLVTGTGGSGCTFGSGTRLTVV.

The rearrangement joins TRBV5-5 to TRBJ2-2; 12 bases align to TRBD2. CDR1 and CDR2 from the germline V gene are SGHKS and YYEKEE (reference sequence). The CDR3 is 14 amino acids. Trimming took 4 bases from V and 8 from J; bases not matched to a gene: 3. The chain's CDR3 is CASSRLAGDGELFF. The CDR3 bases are TGTGCCAGCAGCCGACTAGCGGGAGATGGGGAGCTGTTTTTT.

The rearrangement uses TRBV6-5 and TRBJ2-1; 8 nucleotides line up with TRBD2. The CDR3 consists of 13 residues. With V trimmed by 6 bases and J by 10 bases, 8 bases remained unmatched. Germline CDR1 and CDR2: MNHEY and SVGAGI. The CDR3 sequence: CASRKRGKGEQFF. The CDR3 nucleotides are TGTGCCAGCAGAAAGCGGGGGAAAGGAGAGCAGTTCTTC.

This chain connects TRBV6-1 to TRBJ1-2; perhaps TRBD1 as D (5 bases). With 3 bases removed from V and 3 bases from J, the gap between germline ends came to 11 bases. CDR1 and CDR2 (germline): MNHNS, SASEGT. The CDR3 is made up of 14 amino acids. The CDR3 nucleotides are TGTGCCAGCAGTGAGTACGGAGGGGACTATGGCTACACCTTC. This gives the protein CASSEYGGDYGYTF.

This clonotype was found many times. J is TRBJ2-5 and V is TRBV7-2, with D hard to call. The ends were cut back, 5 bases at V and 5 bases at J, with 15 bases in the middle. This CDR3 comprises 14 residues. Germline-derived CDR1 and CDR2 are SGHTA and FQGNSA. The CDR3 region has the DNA TGTGCCAGCAGCCCGCGGTCGAGCCCGGAGACCCAGTACTTC. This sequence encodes CASSPRSSPETQYF.

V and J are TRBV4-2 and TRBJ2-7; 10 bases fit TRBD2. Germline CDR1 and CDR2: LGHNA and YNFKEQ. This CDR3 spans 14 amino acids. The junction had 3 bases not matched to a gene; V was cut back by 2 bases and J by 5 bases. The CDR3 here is CASSQTSGINEQYF. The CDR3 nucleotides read TGTGCCAGCAGCCAAACTAGCGGGATTAACGAGCAGTACTTC.

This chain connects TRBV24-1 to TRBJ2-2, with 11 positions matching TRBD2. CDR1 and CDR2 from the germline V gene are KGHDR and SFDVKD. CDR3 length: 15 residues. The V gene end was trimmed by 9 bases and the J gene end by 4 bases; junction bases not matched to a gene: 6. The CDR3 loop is CATGSGLAGTGELFF. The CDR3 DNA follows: TGTGCCACCGGCTCAGGACTAGCGGGCACCGGGGAGCTGTTTTTT.

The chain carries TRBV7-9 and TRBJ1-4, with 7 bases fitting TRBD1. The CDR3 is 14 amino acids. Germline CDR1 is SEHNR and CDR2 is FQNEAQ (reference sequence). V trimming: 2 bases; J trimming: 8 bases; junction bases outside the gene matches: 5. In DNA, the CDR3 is TGTGCCAGCAGCTTACCACAGGGGCGGGAAAAACTGTTTTTT. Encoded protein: CASSLPQGREKLFF.

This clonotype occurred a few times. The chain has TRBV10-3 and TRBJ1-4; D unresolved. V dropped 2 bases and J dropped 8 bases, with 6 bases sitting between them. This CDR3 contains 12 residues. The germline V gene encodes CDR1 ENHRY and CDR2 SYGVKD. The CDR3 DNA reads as TGTGCCATCAGTGAGAACGGCGAAAAACTGTTTTTT. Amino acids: CAISENGEKLFF.

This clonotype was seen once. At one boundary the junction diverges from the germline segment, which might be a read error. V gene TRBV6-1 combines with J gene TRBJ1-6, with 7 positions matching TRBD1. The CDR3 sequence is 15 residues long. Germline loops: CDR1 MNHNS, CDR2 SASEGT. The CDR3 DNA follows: TGTGCCAGCCTACTAGGACAGGCAATCGGTTCACCCCTCTACTTT. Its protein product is CASLLGQAIGSPLYF.

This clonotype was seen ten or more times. Here the CDR3 reads CASSLDGLAGREQFF. The DNA for the CDR3 is TGCGCCAGCAGCTTGGATGGACTAGCGGGCAGAGAGCAGTTCTTC. The chain recombines TRBV5-1 with TRBJ2-1, with 11 bases fitting TRBD2. Germline values: CDR1 SGHRS, CDR2 YFSETQ. CDR3 size: 15 residues. The V and J ends lost 0 bases and 10 bases, in that order; junction bases with no gene match: 6.

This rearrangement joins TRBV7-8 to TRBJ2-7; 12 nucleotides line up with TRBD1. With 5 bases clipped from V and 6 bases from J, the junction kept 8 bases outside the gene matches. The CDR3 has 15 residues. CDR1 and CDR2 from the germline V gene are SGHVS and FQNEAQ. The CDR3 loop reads CASSHGGTGGLEQYF. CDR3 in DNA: TGTGCCAGCAGCCACGGGGGGACAGGGGGCCTCGAGCAGTACTTC.

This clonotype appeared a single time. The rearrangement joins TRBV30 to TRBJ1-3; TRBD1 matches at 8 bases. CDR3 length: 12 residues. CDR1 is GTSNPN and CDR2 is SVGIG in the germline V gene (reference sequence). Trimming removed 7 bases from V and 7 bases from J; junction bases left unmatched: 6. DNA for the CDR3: TGTGCCTCAGGACAGGGCTATAACACCATATATTTT. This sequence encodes CASGQGYNTIYF. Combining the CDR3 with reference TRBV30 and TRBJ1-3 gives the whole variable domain SQTIHQWPATLVQPVGSPLSLECTVEGTSNPNLYWYRQAAGRGLQLLFYSVGIGQISSEVPQNLSASRPQDRQFILSSKKLLLSDSGFYLCASGQGYNTIYFGEGSWLTVV.

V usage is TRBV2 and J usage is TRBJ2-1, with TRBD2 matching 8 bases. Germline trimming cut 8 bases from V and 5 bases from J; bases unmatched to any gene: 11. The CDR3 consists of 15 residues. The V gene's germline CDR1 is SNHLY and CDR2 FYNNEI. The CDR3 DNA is TGTGCCAGCTCCTATAAACTAGCGGCAGACAATGAGCAGTTCTTC. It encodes CASSYKLAADNEQFF.

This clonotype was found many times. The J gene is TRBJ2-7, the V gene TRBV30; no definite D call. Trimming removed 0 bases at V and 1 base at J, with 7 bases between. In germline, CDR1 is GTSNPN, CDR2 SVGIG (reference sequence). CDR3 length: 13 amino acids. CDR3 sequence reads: CAWSVGLSYEQYF. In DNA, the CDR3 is TGTGCCTGGAGTGTCGGGTTATCCTACGAGCAGTACTTC.

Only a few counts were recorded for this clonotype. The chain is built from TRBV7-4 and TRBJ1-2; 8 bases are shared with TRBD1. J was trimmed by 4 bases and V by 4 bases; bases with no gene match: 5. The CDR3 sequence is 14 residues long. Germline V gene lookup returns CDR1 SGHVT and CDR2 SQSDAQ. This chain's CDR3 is CASSSRTGSYGYTF. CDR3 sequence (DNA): TGTGCCAGCAGCTCGAGGACAGGGTCCTATGGCTACACCTTC.

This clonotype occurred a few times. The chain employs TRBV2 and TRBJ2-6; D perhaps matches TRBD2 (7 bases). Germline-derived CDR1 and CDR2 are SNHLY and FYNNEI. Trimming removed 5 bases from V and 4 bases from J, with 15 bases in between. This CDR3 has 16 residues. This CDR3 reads CASSRDGGRGANVLTF. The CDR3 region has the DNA TGTGCCAGCAGTAGGGACGGGGGGCGAGGGGCCAACGTCCTGACTTTC. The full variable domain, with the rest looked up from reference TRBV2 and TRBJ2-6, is EPEVTQTPSHQVTQMGQEVILRCVPISNHLYFYWYRQILGQKVEFLVSFYNNEISEKSEIFDDQFSVERPDGSNFTLKIRSTKLEDSAMYFCASSRDGGRGANVLTFGAGSRLTVL.